Included here is one TCR beta chain sequence, with context. This clone's antigen is unknown. Sequenced on an Illumina HiSeq 2000. 5'RACE template switching, by which a universal primer site and unique molecular identifiers were added, was used to make TCR beta cDNA libraries. Synthesis of cDNA was primed from the TCR beta constant segment and was followed by two consecutive PCR amplification steps. On the study's bioinformatics: MIGEC was used to demultiplex reads and group reads by UMI, and MiTCR was used to assemble and quantify clonotypes. To remove erroneous sequences, TCR cDNA sequences were retained only when supported by two or more reads. The tcR package was used for downstream repertoire analysis, and clonotypes were matched between fractions using CDR3 nucleotide sequence together with V segment. Antigen specificity was annotated against VDJdb with VDJmatch, allowing one amino acid substitution in CDR3. TCRdb reprocessed the reads and lists each CDR3 protein sequence as a single entry, with no DNA. These V and J calls rely on TCRdb rather than the paper's analysis. In this sample's table one finds 150,000 to 180,000 distinct CDR3 sequences. The top ten clonotypes cover approximately 35% of the sample.

To determine HCMV serostatus, a commercial ELISA kit was used to detect HCMV-specific IgG in serum. Ficoll density gradient centrifugation was used to isolate peripheral blood mononuclear cells from blood. This sample is part of a study of T cells expressing NK-cell markers (dated by TCRdb to between 2020 and 2021). For the study in its entirety: In sorted CD3+CD56+NKG2C+, CD3+CD56+NKG2C- and CD3+CD56-NKG2C+ T-cell subsets from 7 or 8 donors, TCR beta-chain repertoires were profiled. All eight donors whose samples were sequenced were randomly selected healthy volunteers, three of them men and five women. Seven of the eight sequenced donors were HCMV-seropositive and one was HCMV-seronegative. The libraries were sequenced on Illumina HiSeq 2000/2500, MiSeq or NextSeq, producing 2 x 150 bp reads.

Results and caveats for the whole study, not just this receptor: Whether the expanded NKG2C-expressing T cell clones were specific for HCMV antigens was left unclear. In 5 to 7 donors, the dominant CD3+CD56+NKG2C+ clonotypes were found to rank among the top 10 CD8+ clonotypes and to make up roughly 1.0-7.0% of CD8+ T cells. Those dominant clonotypes were again the most abundant among CD3+CD56-NKG2C+ cells in a few donors, at 28.3-60.1%.

The source is a woman aged 50 to 60 in good health. Donor details come from another sample of the same person, matched by shared clones. Sequencing was performed on blood T cells: a sorted CD56 or NKG2C T cell subset, CD4+ or CD8+ T cells, or bulk PBMC T cells (not recorded which).

The encoded CDR3 is CASTGGETQYF. The sequence is built from TRBV25-1 and TRBJ2-5; as DNA is missing, the TRBD2 call by TCRdb cannot be tested. Looking up the germline V gene yields CDR1 MGHDK and CDR2 SYGVNS. Measured from the cysteine to the phenylalanine, the CDR3 is 11 residues long. No nucleotide data were recorded.